This T cell receptor beta chain was sequenced in a study of T cell responses to AZD1222 COVID-19 vaccine. Profiled with immunoSEQ multiplex PCR; TCRdb holds only in-frame clones, not every one. The repertoire holds 250,000 to 300,000 clones, with almost 95% as singletons. The clonotype was recovered from an adult who received the AZD1222 COVID-19 vaccine. The source material was peripheral blood, sampled 28 days after the second AZD1222 dose.

CDR3 region: CATRDYYYEQYF. CDR3 bases: TGTGCCACCCGGGACTACTATTACGAGCAGTACTTC. V is TRBV2 and J is TRBJ2-7; TRBD2 agrees at 7 bases. There are 12 residues in the CDR3. From germline, CDR1 is SNHLY and CDR2 FYNNEI. After removal of 10 bases from V and 4 bases from J, the junction contained 7 bases not matched to a gene.